This TCR beta chain was captured by sequencing in a study of shared clonotypes between healthy human individuals. After removal of 4 bases from V and 3 bases from J, the junction contained 4 bases not matched to a gene. Germline values: CDR1 SGHTA, CDR2 FQGNSA. The length of the CDR3 is 16 residues. Notes on the study in general: When compared with the clonotypes that were shared by all four sorted-subset donors, the non-shared clonotypes turned out to have lower generation probabilities.

CD45RO-negative CD8 cells positively selected for CCR7 made up the naive population, which excluded terminally differentiated effector memory CD45RA+ cells. For every subset, genomic DNA was evenly distributed across several immunoSEQ plates. A 200 ng quantity of DNA, roughly 30,000 T cell genomes, went into the sorted-subset replicate PCRs. Measured with immunoSEQ multiplex PCR; TCRdb has only the in-frame clones, and not every one. Among 800,000 or so clones listed, just over 95% were seen once. In the case of this clone: The target antigen is unknown.

The genes are TRBV7-2 and TRBJ2-1; TRBD2 matches 12 bases. Material: naive CD8+ T cells sorted from blood. The origin of this receptor is a man between 25 and 39 years old in good health. The chain's CDR3 is CASSSLAGGIYNEQFF. Written as DNA, the CDR3 is TGTGCCAGCAGCTCCCTAGCGGGAGGGATCTACAATGAGCAGTTCTTC.